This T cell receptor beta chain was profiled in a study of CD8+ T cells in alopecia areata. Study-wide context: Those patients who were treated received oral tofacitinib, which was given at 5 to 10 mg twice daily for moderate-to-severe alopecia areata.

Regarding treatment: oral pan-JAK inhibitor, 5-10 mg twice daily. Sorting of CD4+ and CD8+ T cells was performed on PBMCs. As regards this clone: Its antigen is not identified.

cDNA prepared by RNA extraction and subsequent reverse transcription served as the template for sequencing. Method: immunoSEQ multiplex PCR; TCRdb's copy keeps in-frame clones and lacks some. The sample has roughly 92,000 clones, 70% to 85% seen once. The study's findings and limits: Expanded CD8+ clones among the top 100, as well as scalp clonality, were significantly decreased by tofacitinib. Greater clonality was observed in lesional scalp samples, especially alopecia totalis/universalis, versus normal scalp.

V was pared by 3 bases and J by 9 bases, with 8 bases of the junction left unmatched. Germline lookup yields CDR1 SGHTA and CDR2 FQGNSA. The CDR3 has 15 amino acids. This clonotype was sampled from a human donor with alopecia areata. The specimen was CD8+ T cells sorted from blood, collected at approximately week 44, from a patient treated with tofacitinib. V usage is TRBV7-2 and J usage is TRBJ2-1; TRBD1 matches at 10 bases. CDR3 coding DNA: TGTGCCAGCAGCTTGCGACAGGGGGCGCACGTTGAGCAGTTCTTC. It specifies CASSLRQGAHVEQFF.